A single sample gave rise to the 11 T cell receptor beta chains below, sequenced in a study of cytomegalovirus exposure and HLA in healthy donors. PCR used 60 Vbeta primers and 13 Jbeta primers. This table comes from immunoSEQ multiplex PCR, and its TCRdb copy is limited to in-frame clones, with some not included. The table includes some 98,000 clones, 81% detected once. The sequenced sample was PBMCs. The source is a human donor in good health.

Points on this clone: The identical CDR3 is also encoded by other nucleotide sequences in the sample. This chain uses TRBV7-9 with TRBJ2-5; 8 bases are a match to TRBD1. V dropped 4 bases and J dropped 2; count of bases not matched to a gene: 3. CDR1 SEHNR and CDR2 FQNEAQ come from the germline V gene (reference sequence). The CDR3 spans 14 residues. The CDR3 loop is CASSYWTGQETQYF. The CDR3 bases are TGTGCCAGCAGCTATTGGACAGGGCAAGAGACCCAGTACTTC.

There are a few counts of this clone. The chain uses TRBV2 and TRBJ2-1, with 7 positions matching TRBD2. Germline values: CDR1 SNHLY, CDR2 FYNNEI. The CDR3 runs 14 residues. V was clipped by 3 bases and J by 7 bases; unmatched bases: 6. Here the CDR3 reads CASSEGGGLNEQFF. In DNA, the CDR3 is TGTGCCAGCAGTGAGGGGGGAGGGCTGAATGAGCAGTTCTTC.

The chain couples TRBV5-8 to TRBJ2-1; 9 bases match TRBD1. The germline CDR1 and CDR2 sequences are SGHTS and YDEGEE. Trimming took 4 bases from V and 2 from J; bases not matched to a gene: 1. This CDR3 region has 14 residues. The CDR3 region has the DNA TGTGCCAGCAGCCGGGACAGGGCCTACAATGAGCAGTTCTTC. Translation gives CASSRDRAYNEQFF.

V gene TRBV6-1 combines with J gene TRBJ1-2; no definite D call. The CDR3 loop spans 15 amino acids. Germline V lookup: CDR1 MNHNS, CDR2 SASEGT. V lost 1 base and J lost 0, with 9 bases in between. The CDR3 coding sequence is TGTGCCAGCAGTGAAGGAACGGGAGCTAACTATGGCTACACCTTC. Protein sequence: CASSEGTGANYGYTF.

The V gene is TRBV9, the J gene TRBJ1-2; no reliable D call. This CDR3 contains 14 residues. Trimming removed 0 bases at V and 10 bases at J, with 16 bases between. Germline CDR1 SGDLS, CDR2 YYNGEE. The CDR3 protein is CASSVAGALDDYTF. The DNA for the CDR3 is TGTGCCAGCAGCGTAGCGGGAGCTCTGGATGACTACACCTTC.

The CDR3 coding sequence is TGTGCCAGCAGCTCCCACTCCGGACTAGCGGGAGGAAACGAGCAGTACTTC. This gives the protein CASSSHSGLAGGNEQYF. The J gene is TRBJ2-7, the V gene TRBV7-2; 14 positions match TRBD2. V gave up 4 bases and J gave up 5 bases; unmatched junction bases: 10. The CDR3 loop spans 17 amino acids. CDR1 and CDR2 from the germline V gene are SGHTA and FQGNSA.

This clone was seen once. The V gene is TRBV7-9, the J gene TRBJ1-1, with 9 bases that match TRBD1. This CDR3 spans 15 amino acids. The germline V gene encodes CDR1 SEHNR and CDR2 FQNEAQ (reference sequence). J was trimmed by 5 bases and V by 5 bases; bases with no gene match: 9. The CDR3 bases are TGTGCCAGCAGCCCTGAACAGGGGGCGAGGACTGAAGCTTTCTTT. It translates to CASSPEQGARTEAFF.

The chain carries TRBV5-8 and TRBJ1-4; TRBD1 is a possible D gene (5 bases). This CDR3 has 16 amino acids. The germline V gene encodes CDR1 SGHTS and CDR2 YDEGEE. Trimming removed 3 bases from V and 7 bases from J, with 19 bases in between. CDR3 loop: CASSSIVPREGEKLFF. CDR3 DNA sequence: TGTGCCAGCAGCTCCATTGTCCCCAGGGAAGGTGAAAAACTGTTTTTT.

The gene calls are TRBV11-2 and TRBJ1-6; D not resolved. CDR1 is SGHAT and CDR2 is FQNNGV in the germline V gene. Trimming pared 0 bases from V and 5 bases from J, leaving 5 bases between. This CDR3 contains 14 residues. The CDR3 sequence: CASSLEQNNSPLHF. CDR3 nucleotides: TGTGCCAGCAGCTTAGAACAGAATAATTCACCCCTCCACTTT.

The J gene is TRBJ2-7, the V gene TRBV19, with 9 bases fitting TRBD1. The CDR3 is made up of 16 amino acids. Germline loops: CDR1 LNHDA, CDR2 SQIVND (reference sequence). V shed 5 bases and J 1 base; nucleotides not matched to a gene: 9. In nucleotides, the CDR3 is TGTGCCAGTAGTTTCCGGGGACAGGGAGGTTCCTACGAGCAGTACTTC. This gives the protein CASSFRGQGGSYEQYF.

This sequence joins TRBV5-1 and TRBJ2-3; 14 bases are a match to TRBD2. With 3 bases clipped from V and 9 bases from J, the junction kept 6 bases outside the gene matches. The CDR3 length is 15 residues. Germline-derived CDR1 and CDR2 are SGHRS and YFSETQ. CDR3 nucleotide sequence: TGCGCCAGCAGCTCCGGGACTAGCGGGAGATCCACGCAGTATTTT. As protein: CASSSGTSGRSTQYF.